The TCR beta chain under discussion was sequenced for a study of blood T cell repertoires in COVID-19. About the study: COVID-19 samples, acute and convalescent, were from the United States, Italy and Spain. PBMCs, B-cell-depleted T cells, or T cells were the source of the cDNA or gDNA that made up the material.

In the authors' methods: Nucleated cell number was recorded as an estimate derived from reference gene primer amplification. Sequenced by immunoSEQ multiplex PCR; TCRdb stores in-frame clones only, minus some. V and J calls and clone size are as listed in that table; D and trimming were resolved from the DNA. The repertoire holds some 140,000 clones, with approximately 85% as singletons. From germline, CDR1 is MNHEY and CDR2 SVGAGI. Trimming took off 1 base at V and 13 bases at J, with 13 bases between the two ends. The CDR3 spans 12 residues. The TCR was taken from a man aged 55 to 70 with COVID-19, enrolled during active disease. Sequencing input: peripheral blood. V is TRBV6-5 and J is TRBJ1-2; D not resolved. Written as DNA, the CDR3 is TGTGCCAGCAGTTACTTCGGGGTGGTGCCCACCTTC. This translates into CASSYFGVVPTF.